This is a list of T cell receptor beta chains from one sample in a study of OX40 agonist ivuxolimab in advanced cancers. The repertoire was sequenced with immunoSEQ multiplex PCR; TCRdb's copy has only in-frame clones and lacks some. The sample has approximately 90,000 clones, about 89% seen once; the top ten hold approximately 9.3%. The sequencing here drew on CD4+ or CD8+ T cells sorted from blood, taken in a trial of the OX40 agonist ivuxolimab. These receptors all stem from an adult with an advanced solid tumor such as melanoma, head and neck, liver or kidney cancer. Both conserved end residues are part of each CDR3. The order of the fields is J gene, D gene, clone size, V gene, CDR3 DNA, CDR3 protein. D genes are given only for firm matches. Size values are once, few and many counts, or a class for expanded clones, and some rows have none.

TRBJ2-3,.,.,TRBV27,TGTGCCAGCAGTCCCCTCCGGGATACGCAGTATTTT,CASSPLRDTQYF
TRBJ2-7,.,.,TRBV5-5,TGTGCCAGCAGCTTGGTGCCTTCTAACTCCTACGAGCAGTACTTC,CASSLVPSNSYEQYF
TRBJ2-7,.,.,TRBV6-6,TGTGCCAGCAGTTACGCCTCCTACGAGCAGTACTTC,CASSYASYEQYF
TRBJ2-3,TRBD2,.,TRBV11-2,TGTGCCAGCAGCCGCCAAGCGGGAGTCACAGATACGCAGTATTTT,CASSRQAGVTDTQYF
TRBJ2-5,TRBD2,.,TRBV4-1,TGCGCCAGCAGCCAAGGGCGACTAGCGGGAGGCTCGTTCCAAGAGACCCAGTACTTC,CASSQGRLAGGSFQETQYF
TRBJ2-1,.,.,TRBV27,TGTGCCAGCCTGGCCGGCAATGAGCAGTTCTTC,CASLAGNEQFF
TRBJ2-5,.,once,TRBV9,TGTGCCAGCAGCGTTTATAGCCTCACGGACCAAGAGACCCAGTACTTC,CASSVYSLTDQETQYF
TRBJ1-2,TRBD1,few,TRBV18,TGTGCCAGCCTAAAGCAGGGGGATGATGGCTACACCTTC,CASLKQGDDGYTF
TRBJ2-7,.,medium-sized,TRBV7-2,TGTGCCAGCAGCTTAGGGTCATTTCCCTTCGAGCAGTACTTC,CASSLGSFPFEQYF
TRBJ2-5,TRBD2,.,TRBV27,TGTGCCAGCAGTTCGCTCTCGGGGGGGGAGACCCAGTACTTC,CASSSLSGGETQYF
TRBJ2-2,.,.,TRBV27,TGTGCCAGCAGCTTGGATTATGAGCGCGGGACCAGAGGGGAGCTGTTTTTT,CASSLDYERGTRGELFF
TRBJ2-3,TRBD2,once,TRBV5-4,TGTGCCAGCCGGGCGGGAGCCCCAGATACGCAGTATTTT,CASRAGAPDTQYF
TRBJ1-2,.,.,TRBV5-1,TGCGCCAGCAGCTTGGCCGTCCCTAACTATGGCTACACCTTC,CASSLAVPNYGYTF
TRBJ2-1,.,once,TRBV11-3,TGTGCCAGCAGCTTAGAAGCAGCTTGGGAAAATGAGCAGTTCTTC,CASSLEAAWENEQFF
TRBJ2-7,TRBD2,.,TRBV19,TGTGCCAGTAGTTTAGGGGCTAGCGGGAACTACGAGCAGTACTTC,CASSLGASGNYEQYF
TRBJ1-2,TRBD1,.,TRBV6-5,TGTGCCAGCAGTCCGGACAGGGGGCAAGGCTACACCTTC,CASSPDRGQGYTF
TRBJ2-1,TRBD1,.,TRBV5-1,TGCGCCAGCAGCTTGACAGGGGCTCATCCTTACAATGAGCAGTTCTTC,CASSLTGAHPYNEQFF
TRBJ1-5,.,.,TRBV5-6,TGTGCCAGCAGCTTGGCCGTCAGTTTGAGCAATCAGCCCCAGCATTTT,CASSLAVSLSNQPQHF
TRBJ2-3,.,.,TRBV21-1,TGTGCCAGCAGCAAATTTGGGGGGATTAACACAGATACGCAGTATTTT,CASSKFGGINTDTQYF
TRBJ2-1,.,.,TRBV19,TGTGCCAGTAGCGCCCGGGGTCTCGCCCTCAACAATGAGCAGTTCTTC,CASSARGLALNNEQFF
TRBJ2-3,TRBD2,.,TRBV27,TGTGCCAGCATGGGCGGGAGGAGGAATACGCAGTATTTT,CASMGGRRNTQYF
TRBJ2-3,.,.,TRBV9,TGTGCCAGCAGCGTAGAGGTAGTGACAGATACGCAGTATTTT,CASSVEVVTDTQYF
TRBJ2-7,.,.,TRBV27,TGTGCCAGCAGTTTACGCGGGCCCTACGAGCAGTACTTC,CASSLRGPYEQYF
TRBJ2-7,.,.,TRBV27,TGTGCCAGCAGTTCTAACTCCTACGAGCAGTACTTC,CASSSNSYEQYF
TRBJ2-2,.,.,TRBV5-4,TGTGCCAGCAGCCCTGGGGCGGCGAACACCGGGGAGCTGTTTTTT,CASSPGAANTGELFF
TRBJ2-7,.,.,TRBV28,TGTGCCAGCAGTTCCCCGCACGGAGGGCCAACTTTTTACGAGCAGTACTTC,CASSSPHGGPTFYEQYF
TRBJ2-1,.,.,TRBV11-1,TGTGCCAGCAGCTTACACACAGGGCAGGGGAACTACAATGAGCAGTTCTTC,CASSLHTGQGNYNEQFF
TRBJ2-1,.,.,TRBV6-1,TGTGCCAGCAGTGGATCAGCTTACTGGACAGCCGTGGGGGACAATGAGCAGTTCTTC,CASSGSAYWTAVGDNEQFF
TRBJ2-3,.,.,TRBV10-2,TGCGCCAGCAGTGAACCAGATACGCAGTATTTT,CASSEPDTQYF
TRBJ1-3,TRBD1,.,TRBV11-3,TGTGCCAGCAGCTTACCCGGGACAGGGGCTGGAAACACCATATATTTT,CASSLPGTGAGNTIYF
TRBJ1-5,.,.,TRBV4-1,TGCGCCAGCAGCCAAGAAGGTCCTGGCCTCCGGGATCAGCCCCAGCATTTT,CASSQEGPGLRDQPQHF
TRBJ2-7,TRBD2,.,TRBV27,TGTGCCAGCAGTTCGAGCGGGAGGGTGTGGAACGAGCAGTACTTC,CASSSSGRVWNEQYF
TRBJ2-3,TRBD1,.,TRBV7-8,TGTGCCAGCAGCTCCCTTAGGGACAGGGGCACAGATACGCAGTATTTT,CASSSLRDRGTDTQYF
TRBJ1-1,.,.,TRBV6-5,TGTGCCAGCAGTTACTCCCGGGGGCCTAGGTACACTGAAGCTTTCTTT,CASSYSRGPRYTEAFF
TRBJ1-1,.,.,TRBV20-1,TGCAGCTCCCTGCTGAACACTGAAGCTTTCTTT,CSSLLNTEAFF
TRBJ2-1,TRBD1,.,TRBV19,TGTGCCAGTAAGGGACAGGGAGTTTACAATGAGCAGTTCTTC,CASKGQGVYNEQFF
TRBJ1-2,.,.,TRBV6-5,TGTGCCAGCAGTTACTCGACGGGGAGTAACTATGGCTACACCTTC,CASSYSTGSNYGYTF
TRBJ1-2,TRBD1,.,TRBV19,TGTGCCAGTAGTACCCAGACAGGGAGCTATGGCTACACCTTC,CASSTQTGSYGYTF
TRBJ2-1,.,.,TRBV11-3,TGTGCCAGCAGCCCCCCGGGACTCTCCTACAATGAGCAGTTCTTC,CASSPPGLSYNEQFF